This T cell receptor (beta chain) was documented in a study of Ad26.COV2.S vaccination and SARS-CoV-2 variants (dated by TCRdb to about 2021). With regard to the full study: Vaccine-arm donors were drawn from COV1001, a multicentre, randomized, double-blind, placebo-controlled phase I-IIa trial of Ad26.COV2.S in healthy adults. Ad26.COV2.S was administered intramuscularly at a dose of 5x10^10 or 1x10^11 viral particles, either as one shot or as two shots given 56 days apart. TCRbeta repertoire sequencing was used to assess the specificity and breadth of SARS-CoV-2-reactive T cell receptors after Ad26.COV2.S vaccination. The TCR-sequenced set comprised approximately 32 samples: some 19 Ad26.COV2.S vaccine recipients, 5 placebo recipients and 8 SARS-CoV-2 convalescent individuals. Participants in the trial were split at random into five groups of five each, receiving low-dose or high-dose Ad26.COV2.S once or twice, or else placebo on both occasions. Investigators did not know the trial group allocation while performing experiments and assessing outcomes. General conclusions and limits of the study: Vaccine and placebo recipients had similar non-spike TCR breadth, a finding consistent with the vaccine containing only spike. Comparing responses between vaccine doses or regimens was not something the study was powered to do. Ad26.COV2.S recipients had higher spike-specific TCR breadth than placebo recipients (P = 0.0014). The authors noted that the TCR breadth and depth analyses may have underestimated total T cell responses. After vaccination, substantial breadth of spike-specific CD8+ and CD4+ T cell responses was reported.

Spanning cysteine to phenylalanine, the CDR3 consists of 16 amino acids. Only the CDR3 portion is preserved as DNA: 48 bases, with reading frame beginning at the first base. V has 0 bases trimmed and J has 8 bases trimmed; junction bases matching no gene number 5. CDR1 SGHKS and CDR2 YYEKEE were looked up in the germline V gene (reference sequence). This clone was observed once. The target of this receptor is not known. Per-nucleotide qualities are absent, and no much larger clonotype sits a single base away. The immunoSEQ Assay was used to sequence TCRbeta CDR3 regions. After extraction, genomic DNA underwent amplification by bias-controlled multiplex PCR, followed by high-throughput sequencing. As for how the authors treated the data: To quantify the absolute abundance of each unique TCRbeta CDR3 region, sequences were collapsed and filtered. Usable DNA was measured by amplifying reference genes present in all nucleated cells, and TCRbeta template counts were normalized to that usable DNA to estimate T cell fraction. Repertoire TCRs were annotated as SARS-CoV-2-specific by exact matching of V gene, CDR3 amino acid sequence and J gene to a known reactive TCR set. The reference SARS-CoV-2 TCR set was obtained from MIRA and was filtered for enrichment in COVID-19-positive ImmuneCODE repertoires, whereby public or cross-reactive TCRs were removed. Drawing on the MIRA antigens, annotated TCRs were analysed further at the level of specific ORF or position within ORF. Breadth was defined as the number of annotated unique rearrangements divided by the total number of unique productive rearrangements, and depth was defined as the summed frequency of the annotated unique rearrangements. Two-sided Wilcoxon rank-sum tests were applied when comparing TCR breadth between groups. Here the immuneACCESS table is served through TCRdb, limited to in-frame sequences with V and J called. Missing clones are a known gap in these copies; in checked studies unresolved V genes cover under half, and the rest lacks a known reason. The V and J calls and the clone size are those of that table, but D and trimming were determined from the DNA. The sample records about 350,000 clones, about 86% of which are singletons. The ten largest clones add up to roughly 10% of the sample.

The sample's treatment or condition label, decoded: around 19 received Ad26.COV2.S at low or high dose, single or two shots; roughly 5 received placebo; per-sample allocation not given. Repertoires of vaccine and placebo recipients were sequenced from samples collected on day 63 after the first injection. Cohort 1b enrolled 25 adults aged 18-55 years at a single site in Boston, USA, between 29 July and 7 August 2020. Ad26.COV2.S was a replication-incompetent adenovirus type 26 vector that expressed a prefusion-stabilized SARS-CoV-2 spike protein derived from the original Wuhan strain. The sample in question was peripheral blood, obtained in a trial of Ad26.COV2.S vaccine versus placebo. The receptor chain draws on TRBV5-5 and TRBJ1-4, and TRBD1 matches 12 of the central bases. The receptor's source is a person aged 18 to 65 who received the Ad26.COV2.S COVID-19 vaccine or a placebo. The sequence in DNA is TGTGCCAGCAGCTTGGCGGGACAGGGGGCGAGGGAAAAACTGTTTTTT. It translates as CASSLAGQGAREKLFF.